This T cell receptor (beta chain) was observed in a study of chemoradiotherapy in HPV16-positive cancers. TCRdb keeps only in-frame clones here, not all; method: immunoSEQ multiplex PCR. The sample carries more than 13,000 clones, 70% to 90% recorded once. The CDR3 consists of 14 residues. Trimming pared 5 bases from V and 1 base from J, leaving 8 bases between. Germline V gene sequence: CDR1 SGHTA, CDR2 FQGTGA. Study results and caveats: In HPV16-positive patients, HPV-responsive T-cell expansion tracked better recurrence-free survival. Non-HPV-specific T cells did not expand in tumors during treatment, whereas candidate HPV-specific clones and E7-related motifs did.

About this clone: Its cognate antigen is unknown.

Sample: blood, taken from a patient who underwent chemoradiotherapy. This TCR came from a human donor with HPV-associated anogenital cancer. This chain uses TRBV7-3 with TRBJ2-2; D is unclear. CDR3 residues: CASSPQGNTGELFF. CDR3 nucleotides: TGTGCCAGCAGCCCCCAAGGGAACACCGGGGAGCTGTTTTTT.